This T cell receptor (beta chain) was sequenced during a study of shared clonotypes between healthy human individuals. About the study: The plates for each donor numbered three CD4 naive, three CD4 memory, two CD8 naive and one CD8 memory.

Libraries were prepared by immunoSEQ multiplex PCR; TCRdb keeps only in-frame clonotypes and omits some of them. The repertoire holds a few million clones, with 85% to 95% as singletons. On this clone itself: What it recognizes is unknown.

The V end lost 3 bases, the J end lost 2 bases, and 12 bases lay between the germline ends. The length of the CDR3 is 14 residues. Germline V CDR1 and CDR2: SGHDT, YYEEEE. General study findings and limits: Larger estimated richness was generally seen in naive subsets than in memory subsets.

Among the donors, all were Caucasian adults who lived in Nashville, Tennessee. Splitting of CD4+ cells produced CD45RA+ naive and CD45RA-negative memory subsets. This rearrangement joins TRBV5-6 to TRBJ2-7; perhaps TRBD1 as D (6 bases). The sample taken for sequencing was naive CD4+ T cells sorted from blood. The subset is: CD45RA+ positively selected. This receptor was taken from a man younger than 30 in good health. CDR3 residues: CASSSRDTAYEQYF. In DNA form, the CDR3 reads TGTGCCAGCAGCTCCCGGGACACAGCCTACGAGCAGTACTTC.